This TCR beta chain was recovered during a study of shared clonotypes between healthy human individuals. On the study more broadly: The study used three CD4 naive, three CD4 memory, two CD8 naive and one CD8 memory plate per donor.

This table comes from immunoSEQ multiplex PCR, and its TCRdb copy is limited to in-frame clones, with some not included. Here the sample spans 550,000 to 850,000 clones, approximately 72% being singletons. The specimen was memory CD4+ T cells sorted from blood. Subset indicated: CD45RA-negative fraction. The clonotype was recovered from a woman aged 25 to 39 in good health.

In nucleotides, the CDR3 is TGTGCCAGCAGCTTGGCTGCCACTGAAGCTTTCTTT. As protein: CASSLAATEAFF. This chain connects TRBV5-4 to TRBJ1-1; D gene ambiguous. V lost 0 bases and J 4 bases, leaving 4 bases between the germline ends. Germline V gene lookup returns CDR1 SGHNT and CDR2 YYREEE (reference sequence). The CDR3 sequence is 12 residues long. The full variable domain, completed using reference TRBV5-4 and TRBJ1-1, is ETGVTQSPTHLIKTRGQQVTLRCSSQSGHNTVSWYQQALGQGPQFIFQYYREEENGRGNFPPRFSGLQFPNYSSELNVNALELDDSALYLCASSLAATEAFFGQGTRLTVV.